The following is a T cell receptor (beta chain) sequence with its context. This record belongs to a study of OX40 agonist ivuxolimab in advanced cancers. Background on the study: Ivuxolimab, an antibody that agonizes OX40 (CD134), was administered to the patients. Hepatocellular carcinoma, melanoma, renal cell or head and neck cancer was diagnosed in the dose-escalation patients.

CDR1 and CDR2 (germline): LNHDA, SQIVND (reference sequence). The CDR3 is 15 amino acids. V lost 1 base and J 1 base, leaving 8 bases between the germline ends. TCRdb's copy holds only in-frame clones and misses some; the assay was immunoSEQ multiplex PCR. The sample carries over 75,000 clones, around 87% recorded once. This specimen consisted of CD4+ or CD8+ T cells sorted from blood, obtained in a trial of the OX40 agonist ivuxolimab. The receptor was isolated from an adult with an advanced solid tumor such as melanoma, head and neck, liver or kidney cancer. The rearrangement uses TRBV19 and TRBJ1-3; D is unresolved. CDR3 sequence: CASSIAAASGNTIYF. The DNA for the CDR3 is TGTGCCAGTAGTATAGCGGCGGCTTCTGGAAACACCATATATTTT.